This TCR beta chain was obtained from a study of T cells in Graves' hyperthyroidism and ophthalmopathy. This clonotype was detected many times. Researchers amplified the TCR beta CDR3 regions from RNA transcripts. An initial round of RT-PCR targeting the TCR CDR3 relied on the HTBI primer set. Using its own MiXCR run on the multiplex PCR reads, TCRdb lists one record per CDR3 protein. Altogether 470,000 or so distinct CDR3 sequences are present, 20% to 25% being singletons, with the ten largest covering around 27%. The germline V gene has CDR1 DFQATT and CDR2 SNEGSKA (reference sequence). The CDR3 consists of 18 residues. The trim removed 2 bases at V and 1 base at J, leaving 12 bases unmatched. Hyperthyroidism, newly diagnosed and lasting under 2 months, affected patients aged 18 to 65. Clinical symptoms, serum thyroxine and TRAb, thyroid ultrasound and orbital computed tomography were used for the diagnoses.

The sequence was obtained from a man between 18 and 35 years old with Graves' hyperthyroidism. The sequencing input was blood. This sequence joins TRBV20-1 and TRBJ1-1; 11 bases align to TRBD1. DNA for the CDR3: TGCAGTGCTAGATTTCTCCCCGGGACAGGGGGAGGGAACACTGAAGCTTTCTTT. Protein sequence: CSARFLPGTGGGNTEAFF.